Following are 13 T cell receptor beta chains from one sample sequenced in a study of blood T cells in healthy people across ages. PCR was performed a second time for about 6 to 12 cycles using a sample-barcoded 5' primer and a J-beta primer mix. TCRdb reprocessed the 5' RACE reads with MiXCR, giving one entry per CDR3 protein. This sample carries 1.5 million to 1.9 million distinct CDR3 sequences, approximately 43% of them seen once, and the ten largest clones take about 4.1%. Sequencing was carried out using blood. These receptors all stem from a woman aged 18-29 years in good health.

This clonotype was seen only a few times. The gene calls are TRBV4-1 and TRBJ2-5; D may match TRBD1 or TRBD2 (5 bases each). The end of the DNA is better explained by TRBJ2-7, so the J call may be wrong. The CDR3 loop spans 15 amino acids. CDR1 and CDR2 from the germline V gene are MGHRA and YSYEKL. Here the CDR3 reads CASSQGGPPVDEQYF. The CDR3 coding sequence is TGCGCCAGCAGCCAAGGGGGACCACCCGTGGACGAGCAGTACTTC.

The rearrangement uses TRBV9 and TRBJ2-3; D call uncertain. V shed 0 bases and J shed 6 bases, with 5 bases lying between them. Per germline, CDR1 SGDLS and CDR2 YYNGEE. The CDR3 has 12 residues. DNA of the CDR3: TGTGCCAGCAGCGTAGCGGTGGATACGCAGTATTTT. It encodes CASSVAVDTQYF.

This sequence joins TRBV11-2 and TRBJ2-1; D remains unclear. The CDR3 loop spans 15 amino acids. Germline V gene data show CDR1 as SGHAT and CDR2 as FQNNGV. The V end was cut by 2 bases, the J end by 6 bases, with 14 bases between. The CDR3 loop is CASSLFTPKVNEQFF. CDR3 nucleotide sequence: TGTGCCAGCAGCTTATTTACTCCTAAGGTCAATGAGCAGTTCTTC. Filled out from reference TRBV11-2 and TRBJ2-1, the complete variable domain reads EAGVAQSPRYKIIEKRQSVAFWCNPISGHATLYWYQQILGQGPKLLIQFQNNGVVDDSQLPKDRFSAERLKGVDSTLKIQPAKLEDSAVYLCASSLFTPKVNEQFFGPGTRLTVL.

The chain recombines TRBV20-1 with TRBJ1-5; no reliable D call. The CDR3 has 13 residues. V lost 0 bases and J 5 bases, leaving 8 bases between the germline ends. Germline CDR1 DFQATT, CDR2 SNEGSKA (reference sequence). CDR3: CSARDSLDQPQHF. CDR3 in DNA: TGCAGTGCTAGAGATTCACTGGATCAGCCCCAGCATTTT.

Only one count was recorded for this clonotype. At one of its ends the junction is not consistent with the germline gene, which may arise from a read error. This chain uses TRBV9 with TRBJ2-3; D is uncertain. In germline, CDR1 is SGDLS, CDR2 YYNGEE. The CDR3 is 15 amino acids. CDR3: CVSSVGYSETDTQYF. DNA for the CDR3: TGTGTCAGCAGCGTAGGCTACAGTGAAACAGATACGCAGTATTTT.

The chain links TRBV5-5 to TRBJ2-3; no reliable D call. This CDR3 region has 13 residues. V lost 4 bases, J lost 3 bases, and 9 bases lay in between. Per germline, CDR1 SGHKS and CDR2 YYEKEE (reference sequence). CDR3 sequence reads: CASSLTWTDTQYF. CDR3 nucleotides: TGTGCCAGCAGCCTTACTTGGACAGATACGCAGTATTTT. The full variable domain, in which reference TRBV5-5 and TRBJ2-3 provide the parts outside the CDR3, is DAGVTQSPTHLIKTRGQQVTLRCSPISGHKSVSWYQQVLGQGPQFIFQYYEKEERGRGNFPDRFSARQFPNYSSELNVNALLLGDSALYLCASSLTWTDTQYFGPGTRLTVL.

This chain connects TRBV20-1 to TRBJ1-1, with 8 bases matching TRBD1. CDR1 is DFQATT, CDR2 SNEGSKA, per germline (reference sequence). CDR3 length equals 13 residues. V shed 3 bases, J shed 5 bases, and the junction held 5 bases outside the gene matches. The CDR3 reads CSASRGLKTEAFF. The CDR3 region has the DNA TGCAGTGCTAGCAGGGGGCTCAAGACTGAAGCTTTCTTT.

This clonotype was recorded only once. The DNA of the CDR3 is TGCGCCAGCAGCCGGTCTAGTTTAGACCGCCGGCAGTTCTTC. Its protein product is CASSRSSLDRRQFF. The chain recombines TRBV4-1 with TRBJ2-1; D is unclear. Trimming removed 4 bases from V and 12 bases from J, with 19 bases in between. CDR3 size: 14 residues. Germline values: CDR1 MGHRA, CDR2 YSYEKL.

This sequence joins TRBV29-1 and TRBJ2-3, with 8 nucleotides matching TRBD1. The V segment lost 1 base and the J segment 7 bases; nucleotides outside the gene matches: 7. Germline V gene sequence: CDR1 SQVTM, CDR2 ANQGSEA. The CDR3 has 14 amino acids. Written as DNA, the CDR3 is TGCAGCGTTGAAGTTCAAAACAGGGGGTATACGCAGTATTTT. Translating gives CSVEVQNRGYTQYF.

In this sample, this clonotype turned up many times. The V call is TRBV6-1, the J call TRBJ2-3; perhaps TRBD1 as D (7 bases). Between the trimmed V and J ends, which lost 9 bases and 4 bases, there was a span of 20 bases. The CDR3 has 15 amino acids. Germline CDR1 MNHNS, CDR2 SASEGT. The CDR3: CARGLRDSDADTQYF. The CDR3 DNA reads TGTGCCAGAGGTTTGCGGGACAGCGATGCAGATACGCAGTATTTT.

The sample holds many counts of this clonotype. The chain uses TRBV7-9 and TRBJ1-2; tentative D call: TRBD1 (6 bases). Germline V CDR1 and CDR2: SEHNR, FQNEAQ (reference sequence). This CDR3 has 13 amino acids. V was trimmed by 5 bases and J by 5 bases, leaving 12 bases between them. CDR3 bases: TGTGCCAGCAGCCCAGGGGCCGGGTATGGCTACACCTTC. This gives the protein CASSPGAGYGYTF.

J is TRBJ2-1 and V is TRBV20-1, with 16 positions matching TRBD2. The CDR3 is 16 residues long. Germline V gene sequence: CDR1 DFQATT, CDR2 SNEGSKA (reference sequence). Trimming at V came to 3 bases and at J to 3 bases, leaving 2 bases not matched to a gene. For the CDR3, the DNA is TGCAGTGCTAGTGGGACTAGCGGGAGGGACTACAATGAGCAGTTCTTC. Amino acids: CSASGTSGRDYNEQFF.

In nucleotides, the CDR3 is TGCAGTGCTAGAGATAGTAGCGGGACCCACTCCTACAATGAGCAGTTCTTC. The encoded protein is CSARDSSGTHSYNEQFF. This chain connects TRBV20-1 to TRBJ2-1; TRBD2 aligns across 8 bases. The germline gives CDR1 DFQATT, CDR2 SNEGSKA (reference sequence). Losses at the gene ends were 0 bases for V and 0 bases for J; bases not matched to a gene: 7. CDR3 length equals 17 residues.